This note documents a single TCR beta chain sequence. Its antigen is as yet unknown. This entry is derived from a study of shared clonotypes between healthy human individuals. General study points: Naive subsets generally exceeded memory subsets in estimated richness.

Data came from immunoSEQ multiplex PCR; TCRdb stores just in-frame clones and leaves some out. The sample consists of around 2,000,000 clones, about 95% of them appearing once. Germline assignment: CDR1 SQVTM and CDR2 ANQGSEA. V was clipped by 7 bases and J by 2 bases, with 9 bases between them. CDR3 length: 12 residues. The chain is built from TRBV29-1 and TRBJ1-3; D gene uncertain. The sequence derives from a man younger than 35 in good health. Sequencing input: naive CD4+ T cells sorted from blood. Subset defined: CD45RA+ positively selected. CDR3 sequence (DNA): TGCAGCGCGGACTCTACTGGAAACACCATATATTTT. It translates to CSADSTGNTIYF.